A single sample is the source of the 24 T cell receptor beta chains below, sequenced in a study of cytomegalovirus exposure and HLA in healthy donors. In the PCR, 60 Vbeta and 13 Jbeta primers were used. Profiling relied on immunoSEQ multiplex PCR, and the TCRdb table lists in-frame clones only, not all of them. The sample comprises about 91,000 clones, 60% to 75% of which are singletons, and approximately 1.1% rests with the top ten. The sequenced material came from PBMCs. The origin of the receptors is a female donor in good health and CMV-seronegative.

This chain connects TRBV6-6 to TRBJ2-7, with 8 positions matching TRBD1. The CDR3 has 14 residues. J lost 0 bases, V lost 4 bases, and 2 bases had no gene match. Germline CDR1 and CDR2: MNHNY and SVGAGI (reference sequence). CDR3 in DNA: TGTGCCAGCAGTTCTACAGGGGGCTCCTACGAGCAGTACTTC. Translation: CASSSTGGSYEQYF.

This chain links TRBV6-6 with TRBJ1-3; D gene ambiguous. V was clipped by 2 bases and J by 7 bases, with 6 bases between them. This CDR3 contains 12 residues. CDR1 is MNHNY, CDR2 SVGAGI, per germline (reference sequence). This CDR3 reads CASSYIQNTIYF. CDR3 sequence (DNA): TGTGCCAGCAGTTACATCCAGAACACCATATATTTT.

The rearrangement uses TRBV13 and TRBJ2-2, with 7 bases lining up with TRBD1. V gave up 8 bases and J gave up 1 base; unmatched junction bases: 4. Germline V gene data show CDR1 as PRHDT and CDR2 as FYEKMQ (reference sequence). The CDR3 extends over 14 amino acids. The CDR3 reads CASPNRGNTGELFF. CDR3 DNA: TGTGCCAGCCCCAACAGGGGGAACACCGGGGAGCTGTTTTTT.

This chain links TRBV9 with TRBJ2-1; TRBD2 might be the D (5 bases). Germline V gives CDR1 SGDLS, CDR2 YYNGEE. The CDR3 spans 14 residues. Trimming stripped 0 bases from V and 6 bases from J, with 10 bases between. As DNA, the CDR3 is TGTGCCAGCAGCGTAGGCGGGCAGATCAATGAGCAGTTCTTC. Translating it yields CASSVGGQINEQFF.

This clone was seen a handful of times. Here the CDR3 DNA reads TGTGCCAGCAGTTACTCGCCAGACTCTGACACTGAAGCTTTCTTT. Encoded protein: CASSYSPDSDTEAFF. The chain joins TRBV6-5 to TRBJ1-1; D is ambiguous. The V end lost 0 bases, the J end lost 3 bases, and 11 bases lay between the germline ends. The CDR3 contains 15 residues. The V gene's germline CDR1 is MNHEY and CDR2 SVGAGI.

The chain employs TRBV2 and TRBJ1-4, with TRBD1 matching over 11 bases. J lost 7 bases, V lost 8 bases, and 9 bases had no gene match. This CDR3 contains 15 residues. Looked up from germline, CDR1 is SNHLY and CDR2 is FYNNEI. The chain's CDR3 is CASDLGQGESEKLFF. DNA of the CDR3: TGTGCCAGCGACCTGGGACAGGGGGAAAGTGAAAAACTGTTTTTT.

The V and J genes are TRBV15 and TRBJ2-3; TRBD1 agrees at 8 bases. Germline CDR1 LNHNV, CDR2 YYDKDF (reference sequence). V lost 3 bases to trimming and J lost 2 bases; unmatched junction nucleotides: 4. This CDR3 region has 15 residues. CDR3 nucleotide sequence: TGTGCCACCAGCAGCCTGGACAGGGCCACAGATACGCAGTATTTT. Amino acid sequence: CATSSLDRATDTQYF.

This clone has a handful of counts. The gene calls are TRBV4-1 and TRBJ2-3; tentative D call: TRBD1 (6 bases). With 1 base removed from V and 0 bases from J, the gap between germline ends came to 14 bases. Germline CDR1 is MGHRA and CDR2 is YSYEKL. This CDR3 region has 17 residues. The CDR3 DNA is TGCGCCAGCAGCCAAGTCCTACAGGGCCATAGCACAGATACGCAGTATTTT. Protein product: CASSQVLQGHSTDTQYF.

The V and J genes are TRBV7-9 and TRBJ1-1, with D perhaps TRBD1 (5 bases). V was trimmed by 5 bases and J by 7 bases, leaving 11 bases between them. CDR1 and CDR2 from the germline V gene are SEHNR and FQNEAQ (reference sequence). This CDR3 has 12 residues. The CDR3: CASSRTLGEAFF. CDR3 sequence (DNA): TGTGCCAGCAGCAGGACACTGGGTGAAGCTTTCTTT. Full variable domain (remainder filled in from reference TRBV7-9 and TRBJ1-1): DTGVSQNPRHKITKRGQNVTFRCDPISEHNRLYWYRQTLGQGPEFLTYFQNEAQLEKSRLLSDRFSAERPKGSFSTLEIQRTEQGDSAMYLCASSRTLGEAFFGQGTRLTVV.

This clone turned up a few times. The chain carries TRBV5-1 and TRBJ2-5, with D possibly matching TRBD1 (6 bases). V shed 3 bases and J shed 5 bases, with 11 bases lying between them. There are 13 residues in the CDR3. The germline V gene has CDR1 SGHRS and CDR2 YFSETQ. The CDR3 spells CASSSQGQETQYF. CDR3 DNA: TGCGCCAGCAGCTCGCAGGGGCAGGAGACCCAGTACTTC.

This clone has just a few counts. The chain employs TRBV6-6 and TRBJ2-1; TRBD1 aligns across 11 bases. Trimming at V came to 6 bases and at J to 4 bases, leaving 5 bases not matched to a gene. The CDR3 spans 15 residues. The germline V gene encodes CDR1 MNHNY and CDR2 SVGAGI (reference sequence). The CDR3 DNA reads TGTGCCAGCAGCCCCGGGACAGGGGGTTACAATGAGCAGTTCTTC. Its translation: CASSPGTGGYNEQFF.

This chain links TRBV29-1 with TRBJ2-4; TRBD2 might be the D (6 bases). This CDR3 is built from 12 residues. Germline CDR1 and CDR2: SQVTM and ANQGSEA. With 6 bases removed from V and 6 bases from J, the gap between germline ends came to 12 bases. CDR3 protein: CSVPAEGNIQYF. The CDR3 DNA is TGCAGCGTGCCGGCGGAGGGAAACATTCAGTACTTC. The full variable domain, with the rest looked up from reference TRBV29-1 and TRBJ2-4, is SAVISQKPSRDICQRGTSLTIQCQVDSQVTMMFWYRQQPGQSLTLIATANQGSEATYESGFVIDKFPISRPNLTFSTLTVSNMSPEDSSIYLCSVPAEGNIQYFGAGTRLSVL.

This chain joins TRBV6-5 and TRBJ2-4, with 7 bases that match TRBD1. In germline, CDR1 is MNHEY, CDR2 SVGAGI. The CDR3 is 16 residues long. V was pared by 0 bases and J by 8 bases, with 10 bases of the junction left unmatched. As DNA, the CDR3 is TGTGCCAGCAGTTACTCCGCCACAGGGGCGAGGGACATTCAGTACTTC. Protein: CASSYSATGARDIQYF.

This clone was seen a few times. The genes are TRBV5-1 and TRBJ2-5; 10 positions agree with TRBD2. V shed 2 bases, J shed 5 bases, and the junction held 6 bases outside the gene matches. The CDR3 runs to 15 residues. CDR1 and CDR2 from the germline V gene are SGHRS and YFSETQ. This CDR3 reads CASSLTSGTRETQYF. DNA of the CDR3: TGCGCCAGCAGCTTAACTAGCGGGACGAGGGAGACCCAGTACTTC.

This chain connects TRBV11-3 to TRBJ2-1; unclear D gene. Germline CDR1 reads SGHNT; CDR2 reads YENEEA. The CDR3 runs 13 residues. V lost 1 base, J lost 7 bases, and 8 bases lay in between. CDR3 protein: CASSLGRVNEQFF. The CDR3 coding sequence is TGTGCCAGCAGCTTAGGGAGAGTGAATGAGCAGTTCTTC. The full variable domain, with the rest looked up from reference TRBV11-3 and TRBJ2-1, is EAGVVQSPRYKIIEKKQPVAFWCNPISGHNTLYWYLQNLGQGPELLIRYENEEAVDDSQLPKDRFSAERLKGVDSTLKIQPAELGDSAVYLCASSLGRVNEQFFGPGTRLTVL.

This chain links TRBV19 with TRBJ1-5; 8 bases agree with TRBD1. The CDR3 is 20 residues long. The trim removed 4 bases at V and 0 bases at J, leaving 17 bases unmatched. Germline CDR1 reads LNHDA; CDR2 reads SQIVND (reference sequence). CDR3 residues: CASSTGIGQGLLYSNQPQHF. The DNA for the CDR3 is TGTGCCAGTAGTACCGGGATAGGACAGGGACTACTTTATAGCAATCAGCCCCAGCATTTT.

This clone has more than one count but fewer than ten. The chain has TRBV6-6 and TRBJ2-7; a weak D match, TRBD1 (5 bases). CDR3 size: 15 residues. From germline, CDR1 is MNHNY and CDR2 SVGAGI (reference sequence). Trimming took off 3 bases at V and 1 base at J, with 13 bases between the two ends. This CDR3 is CASSYGQGLSYEQYF. Written as DNA, the CDR3 is TGTGCCAGCAGTTATGGGCAGGGCCTATCCTACGAGCAGTACTTC.

The chain employs TRBV7-2 and TRBJ2-5; D might be TRBD1 (5 bases). In germline, CDR1 is SGHTA, CDR2 FQGNSA. The length of the CDR3 is 14 residues. V gave up 5 bases and J gave up 4 bases, with 14 bases separating them. CDR3 coding DNA: TGTGCCAGCAGCCCCCAAAGGGGCCCAGAGACCCAGTACTTC. Protein product: CASSPQRGPETQYF.

J is TRBJ2-3 and V is TRBV30, with D possibly being TRBD2 (5 bases). The germline V and J ends were trimmed by 3 bases and 2 bases, with 12 bases remaining between them. This CDR3 contains 14 residues. Looked up from germline, CDR1 is GTSNPN and CDR2 is SVGIG (reference sequence). CDR3 sequence: CAWRYSANTDTQYF. Here the CDR3 DNA reads TGTGCCTGGAGATATAGCGCTAACACAGATACGCAGTATTTT.

This clone was found a few times. The chain combines TRBV9 with TRBJ2-1, with D perhaps matching TRBD2 (6 bases). Between the trimmed V and J ends, which lost 6 bases and 6 bases, there was a span of 19 bases. CDR1 SGDLS and CDR2 YYNGEE come from the germline V gene. The CDR3 consists of 15 residues. The CDR3 sequence: CASNDPLDYSNEQFF. For the CDR3, the DNA is TGTGCCAGCAACGACCCTTTGGACTACTCCAATGAGCAGTTCTTC.

The chain carries TRBV29-1 and TRBJ2-5, with unresolved D. CDR1 is SQVTM and CDR2 is ANQGSEA in the germline V gene. V gave up 8 bases and J gave up 11 bases, with 12 bases separating them. The CDR3 is 9 amino acids. CDR3 nucleotide sequence: TGCAGCCCTAACCCCTGGCAGTACTTC. Amino acid sequence: CSPNPWQYF.

V and J are TRBV4-1 and TRBJ2-7, with 11 nucleotides matching TRBD1. CDR1 MGHRA and CDR2 YSYEKL come from the germline V gene. J lost 5 bases, V lost 4 bases, and 1 base had no gene match. This CDR3 is 13 amino acids long. CDR3 amino acids: CASSPGQGDEQYF. The CDR3 DNA reads as TGCGCCAGCAGCCCGGGACAGGGGGACGAGCAGTACTTC.

The rearrangement links TRBV7-6 to TRBJ2-5, with a weak D call TRBD1 (6 bases). CDR1 SGHVS and CDR2 FNYEAQ come from the germline V gene. The CDR3 covers 13 residues. Trimming stripped 7 bases from V and 4 bases from J, with 13 bases between. This chain's CDR3 is CASNLGAGETQYF. The CDR3 DNA is TGTGCCAGCAATTTGGGGGCAGGAGAGACCCAGTACTTC.

Details on this clone: Within the sample, other DNA sequences also encode this same CDR3. This sequence joins TRBV19 and TRBJ2-1; 8 bases line up with TRBD2. This CDR3 is built from 13 residues. The J segment lost 4 bases and the V segment lost 6 bases, leaving 2 bases of the junction unmatched. Germline V CDR1 and CDR2: LNHDA, SQIVND (reference sequence). The CDR3 is CASRLAGYNEQFF. CDR3 nucleotide sequence: TGTGCCAGTAGATTAGCGGGGTACAATGAGCAGTTCTTC.